These 11 T cell receptor beta chains share one sample of origin, sequenced in a study of T cells in Graves' hyperthyroidism and ophthalmopathy. Regions amplified from RNA transcripts were the TCR beta CDR3 regions. HTBI primers were employed in a first-round RT-PCR of the TCR CDR3. TCRdb re-called the multiplex PCR reads through MiXCR, storing one row per CDR3 protein. Of roughly 400,000 distinct CDR3 sequences in the sample, about an eighth are singletons; the top ten hold 25% to 30%. Sequenced material: blood. Receptor source: a man in his forties or fifties with Graves' ophthalmopathy.

This clonotype was counted at least ten times. The rearrangement uses TRBV12-3 or TRBV12-4 and TRBJ2-7; TRBD2 aligns across 12 bases. The CDR3 runs to 15 residues. The junction had 7 bases not matched to a gene; V was cut back by 2 bases and J by 8 bases. The CDR3, as DNA: TGTGCCAGCAGTTTAAAGGGACTAGCGGGTCTCAAGCAGTACTTC. Translation: CASSLKGLAGLKQYF.

Of note for this clonotype: Since a much larger clone is just one base distant, this may be a read error. The chain uses TRBV15 and TRBJ2-3; 9 nucleotides line up with TRBD1. Germline values: CDR1 LNHNV, CDR2 YYDKDF (reference sequence). The junction had 21 bases not matched to a gene; V was cut back by 5 bases and J by 6 bases. The CDR3 loop spans 19 amino acids. The CDR3 loop reads CATSGFSYRGQGGQDTQYF. The CDR3 DNA is TGTGCCACCAGCGGATTCAGTTACAGGGGGCAAGGTGGTCAGGATACGCAGTATTTT.

On this clonotype: Just one base apart from a much larger clone, this may be a read error. V usage is TRBV7-2 and J usage is TRBJ1-6; D gene uncertain. Trimming cost V 5 bases and J 6 bases, with 11 bases left between them. The CDR3 consists of 14 residues. The germline CDR1 and CDR2 sequences are SGHTA and FQGNSA. The CDR3 DNA reads TGTGCCAGCAGCCCCGGTGCGAGTAATTCACCCCTCCACTTT. This codes for CASSPGASNSPLHF.

The chain carries TRBV5-4 and TRBJ2-1; D is ambiguous. The CDR3 has 13 amino acids. The germline V gene encodes CDR1 SGHNT and CDR2 YYREEE (reference sequence). The ends were cut back, 4 bases at V and 4 bases at J, with 9 bases in the middle. CDR3 sequence (DNA): TGTGCCAGCAGCCCGACTTATTACAATGAGCAGTTCTTC. Protein product: CASSPTYYNEQFF.

This chain joins TRBV29-1 and TRBJ2-1, with 11 bases matching TRBD1. CDR3 length: 14 residues. Germline-derived CDR1 and CDR2 are SQVTM and ANQGSEA. J lost 8 bases, V lost 7 bases, and 10 bases had no gene match. The CDR3 here is CSAGGDRGGDEQFF. The CDR3 DNA reads as TGCAGCGCTGGGGGGGACAGGGGGGGGGATGAGCAGTTCTTC.

A remark on this clonotype: This sequence may be a read error, since a much larger clone differs from it by one base. The chain employs TRBV10-3 and TRBJ1-2; TRBD1 matches at 7 bases. The CDR3 is 16 amino acids. The trim removed 5 bases at V and 3 bases at J, leaving 12 bases unmatched. Germline CDR1 is ENHRY and CDR2 is SYGVKD. For the CDR3, the DNA is TGTGCCATCAGTTCCACGACAGGGTCCCATTACTATGGCTACACCTTC. Encoded protein: CAISSTTGSHYYGYTF.

The chain couples TRBV29-1 to TRBJ2-7, with D possibly TRBD2 on 5 matching bases. This CDR3 has 13 amino acids. Germline lookup yields CDR1 SQVTM and CDR2 ANQGSEA. Trimming pared 4 bases from V and 7 bases from J, leaving 17 bases between. The CDR3 sequence: CSVGQLASQEQYF. DNA for the CDR3: TGCAGCGTTGGGCAGCTAGCCAGTCAAGAGCAGTACTTC.

This clonotype has ten or more counts. This rearrangement joins TRBV2 to TRBJ2-7; tentatively, D is TRBD2 (6 bases). This CDR3 contains 11 residues. The V end lost 6 bases, the J end lost 3 bases, and 6 bases lay between the germline ends. The germline V gene encodes CDR1 SNHLY and CDR2 FYNNEI. This chain's CDR3 is CASRGGYEQYF. In nucleotides, the CDR3 is TGTGCCAGCAGGGGGGGCTACGAGCAGTACTTC.

There are a few counts of this clonotype. The chain combines TRBV20-1 with TRBJ2-6; the match to TRBD1 covers 7 bases. CDR1 and CDR2 (germline): DFQATT, SNEGSKA (reference sequence). The CDR3 contains 15 residues. Unmatched junction bases numbered 3, after V lost 2 bases and J lost 2 bases. The CDR3 loop is CSARQGVAGANVLTF. The CDR3 bases are TGCAGTGCTAGACAGGGGGTAGCTGGGGCCAACGTCCTGACTTTC.

This clonotype was observed at least ten times. The J gene is TRBJ2-3, the V gene TRBV29-1; 10 bases map to TRBD1. Germline values: CDR1 SQVTM, CDR2 ANQGSEA. The length of the CDR3 is 19 residues. The V segment lost 5 bases and the J segment 0 bases; nucleotides outside the gene matches: 17. The CDR3 nucleotides read TGCAGCGTTACGTGGGACAGGGGTTTTTTAGGCACTAGCACAGATACGCAGTATTTT. Its translation is CSVTWDRGFLGTSTDTQYF.

The rearrangement links TRBV4-2 to TRBJ2-5; D is possibly TRBD1 (6 bases). Germline CDR1 LGHNA, CDR2 YNFKEQ. Trimming removed 4 bases from V and 1 base from J, with 10 bases in between. The CDR3 covers 14 residues. The DNA of the CDR3 is TGTGCCAGCAGCCTACAACAGGGCCAAGAGACCCAGTACTTC. Residues: CASSLQQGQETQYF.